The 3 T cell receptor beta chains below all came from one sample that was sequenced in a study of blood T cell repertoires in COVID-19. Sequencing was performed with immunoSEQ multiplex PCR; in TCRdb, only in-frame clones are kept and a portion is missing. The sample includes about 320,000 clones, approximately 90% seen only once; the top ten take about 9.8%. Source material: PBMCs or T cells enriched from blood (not recorded which). These receptors were collected from a woman in her late teens or twenties who had recovered from COVID-19.

The chain links TRBV4-2 to TRBJ2-2, with 10 nucleotides matching TRBD1. V trimming: 4 bases; J trimming: 3 bases; junction bases outside the gene matches: 14. The germline CDR1 and CDR2 sequences are LGHNA and YNFKEQ. This CDR3 comprises 19 residues. CDR3 residues: CASSPGDRGFGEDTGELFF. The CDR3, as DNA: TGTGCCAGCAGCCCCGGGGACAGGGGATTTGGGGAAGACACCGGGGAGCTGTTTTTT.

This chain connects TRBV7-2 to TRBJ2-7, with 9 positions matching TRBD1. This CDR3 has 15 residues. V dropped 4 bases and J dropped 0; count of bases not matched to a gene: 4. Germline lookup yields CDR1 SGHTA and CDR2 FQGNSA. CDR3 residues: CASSSDRGGSYEQYF. The CDR3 DNA is TGTGCCAGCAGCTCAGACAGGGGGGGCTCCTACGAGCAGTACTTC.

The rearrangement links TRBV19 to TRBJ1-1; no firm D call. CDR3 length: 15 amino acids. Trimming removed 3 bases at V and 0 bases at J, with 11 bases between. Germline CDR1 LNHDA, CDR2 SQIVND (reference sequence). The CDR3 DNA reads as TGTGCCAGTAGTATGCTTTGGCCTCTGAACACTGAAGCTTTCTTT. Residues: CASSMLWPLNTEAFF. The variable domain in full, completed from reference TRBV19 and TRBJ1-1, reads DGGITQSPKYLFRKEGQNVTLSCEQNLNHDAMYWYRQDPGQGLRLIYYSQIVNDFQKGDIAEGYSVSREKKESFPLTVTSAQKNPTAFYLCASSMLWPLNTEAFFGQGTRLTVV.